This T cell receptor beta chain stems from a study of cytomegalovirus exposure and HLA in healthy donors. Whole-study findings and limits: According to an earlier analysis, most TCR beta V segments yielded productive rearrangements about 87% or about 30% of the time. Later work showed greater clonal expansion in HLA-associated TCR beta chains than in equally common others. A missense DCLRE1C variant was associated with V- and J-gene trimming of TCR beta chains in a later analysis, and an independent cohort replicated the association.

Vbeta (60) and Jbeta (13) primers were used in the PCR. In the authors' methods: Unique TCR beta chains totaled 80 million to 100 million in a later count, with around 11 million of them shared. Assay: immunoSEQ multiplex PCR; the TCRdb copy retains only in-frame clones and omits some. D and trimming come from the DNA, and the V and J calls and clone size come from that table. The sample lists about 130,000 clones; 81% were seen once. As to this clone: Its target is not known.

The CDR3 loop spans 13 amino acids. In germline, CDR1 is MNHEY, CDR2 SVGAGI. Unmatched junction bases numbered 3, after V lost 6 bases and J lost 6 bases. The chain combines TRBV6-5 with TRBJ2-1, with TRBD2 matching over 9 bases. Specimen: PBMCs. The TCR was taken from a man aged 18-30 years in good health and CMV-seropositive. CDR3 region: CASRMGLANEQFF. CDR3 in DNA: TGTGCCAGCAGGATGGGACTAGCCAATGAGCAGTTCTTC.